Listed below are T cell receptor beta chains from one sample, sequenced in a study of blood T cell repertoires in COVID-19. The assay was immunoSEQ multiplex PCR, and TCRdb's table has in-frame clones only and misses some. The profile shows about 140,000 clones, about three quarters of them singletons. The material sequenced was PBMCs or T cells enriched from blood (not recorded which). The receptors derive from a woman aged 45-65 years who had recovered from COVID-19. Both conserved end residues are part of each CDR3. Each record gives: clone size, V gene, J gene, D gene, CDR3 protein, CDR3 DNA. D genes are given only for firm matches. For some rows the clone size is stated as once, few or many, or as a class when expanded; others skip it.

-	TRBV10-3	TRBJ1-5	TRBD1	CAISEYRGPDQPQHF	TGTGCCATCAGTGAGTACAGGGGGCCCGATCAGCCCCAGCATTTT
-	TRBV18	TRBJ2-3	-	CASSPPPSSDTQYF	TGTGCCAGCTCACCACCCCCGTCTTCCGATACGCAGTATTTT
-	TRBV7-8	TRBJ2-3	-	CASSSYRDSTDTQYF	TGTGCCAGCAGCTCCTACAGGGATAGCACAGATACGCAGTATTTT
few	TRBV2	TRBJ2-5	-	CASSDTQETQYF	TGTGCCAGCAGTGACACTCAAGAGACCCAGTACTTC
-	TRBV7-9	TRBJ1-1	-	CASSLEGVNTEAFF	TGTGCCAGCAGCTTAGAAGGGGTGAACACTGAAGCTTTCTTT
-	TRBV6-5	TRBJ1-1	-	CASSYSLLNTEAFF	TGTGCCAGCAGTTACTCTCTACTTAACACTGAAGCTTTCTTT
-	TRBV9	TRBJ1-2	TRBD1	CASSEGTASYGYTF	TGTGCCAGCAGCGAAGGGACAGCTTCCTATGGCTACACCTTC
-	TRBV29-1	TRBJ2-7	TRBD2	CSVTGTSGGQLRYEQYF	TGCAGCGTTACCGGGACTAGCGGGGGGCAGCTTAGGTACGAGCAGTACTTC
-	TRBV18	TRBJ1-4	TRBD1	CASSSATTGGSEKLFF	TGTGCCAGCTCATCTGCAACGACAGGGGGTAGTGAAAAACTGTTTTTT
-	TRBV28	TRBJ2-3	-	CASSFHTDTQYF	TGTGCCAGCAGTTTTCACACAGATACGCAGTATTTT
-	TRBV7-9	TRBJ2-1	-	CASSSGPGVHEQFF	TGTGCCAGCAGCTCTGGCCCCGGGGTCCATGAGCAGTTCTTC
-	TRBV2	TRBJ1-1	-	CASSAGTWAAFF	TGTGCCAGCAGCGCCGGGACATGGGCAGCTTTCTTT
-	TRBV3-1/TRBV3-2	TRBJ2-7	-	CASSQELARLSYEQYF	TGTGCCAGCAGCCAAGAGTTGGCCAGGCTATCCTACGAGCAGTACTTC
-	TRBV19	TRBJ1-6	-	CASRITGSAYNSPLHF	TGTGCCAGTAGAATCACAGGGTCTGCCTATAATTCACCCCTCCACTTT
-	TRBV18	TRBJ2-3	TRBD2	CASSPRLAGGITDTQYF	TGTGCCAGCTCACCTCGACTAGCGGGGGGGATTACAGATACGCAGTATTTT
-	TRBV27	TRBJ2-7	-	CASSLRATASYEQYF	TGTGCCAGCAGTTTAAGGGCGACAGCATCCTACGAGCAGTACTTC
-	TRBV5-1	TRBJ2-1	TRBD1	CASSWSGQGLGNEQFF	TGCGCCAGCAGCTGGTCAGGACAGGGTTTAGGCAATGAGCAGTTCTTC
-	TRBV6-5	TRBJ2-1	TRBD1	CASCRDRSVVSEQFF	TGTGCCAGCTGTCGGGACAGGTCAGTCGTTTCTGAGCAGTTCTTC
-	TRBV9	TRBJ1-1	TRBD1	CASSPRTGRVVGTEAFF	TGTGCCAGCAGCCCTCGGACAGGGAGGGTTGTTGGCACTGAAGCTTTCTTT
once	TRBV10-3	TRBJ1-5	-	CAISEGADNQPQHF	TGTGCCATCAGTGAAGGGGCAGACAATCAGCCCCAGCATTTT
-	TRBV18	TRBJ1-6	-	CASSPGQGLPPLHF	TGTGCCAGCTCACCGGGGCAGGGGTTACCACCCCTCCACTTT
-	TRBV4-1	TRBJ2-1	TRBD2	CASTQREWDNEQFF	TGCGCCAGCACCCAGCGGGAGTGGGACAATGAGCAGTTCTTC
-	TRBV27	TRBJ2-3	-	CASSLRPSGTDTQYF	TGTGCCAGCAGTTTACGGCCTAGCGGCACAGATACGCAGTATTTT
many	TRBV11-3	TRBJ1-1	TRBD1	CASSLGDRVRGNTEAFF	TGTGCCAGCAGCTTAGGGGACAGGGTGAGGGGGAACACTGAAGCTTTCTTT
-	TRBV5-6	TRBJ2-7	TRBD2	CASSPLAGDGYEQYF	TGTGCCAGCAGCCCTCTAGCGGGAGATGGGTACGAGCAGTACTTC
once	TRBV5-1	TRBJ2-7	TRBD1	CASSQDPGGTYEQYF	TGCGCCAGCAGCCAGGATCCAGGGGGCACGTACGAGCAGTACTTC
once	TRBV7-2	TRBJ2-3	-	CASSSWVGLTDTQYF	TGTGCCAGCAGCTCATGGGTGGGCCTAACAGATACGCAGTATTTT
once	TRBV5-1	TRBJ2-1	TRBD1	CASSFKDRGFNEQFF	TGCGCCAGCAGCTTTAAGGACAGGGGGTTTAATGAGCAGTTCTTC
-	TRBV6-1	TRBJ1-5	-	CASSEALLSGNQPQHF	TGTGCCAGCAGTGAAGCGCTTTTATCAGGGAATCAGCCCCAGCATTTT
-	TRBV19	TRBJ2-1	-	CASLNRGTGDEQFF	TGTGCCAGTCTTAACAGGGGAACGGGGGATGAGCAGTTCTTC
-	TRBV27	TRBJ2-6	-	CASSLSRDPGANVLTF	TGTGCCAGCAGTTTATCGAGGGATCCTGGGGCCAACGTCCTGACTTTC
-	TRBV5-6	TRBJ2-2	TRBD2	CASRSLAGGNGGELFF	TGTGCCAGCAGATCACTAGCGGGGGGTAATGGCGGGGAGCTGTTTTTT
few	TRBV3-1/TRBV3-2	TRBJ2-4	TRBD1	CASSLMLDRGNIQYF	TGTGCCAGCAGCCTTATGTTAGACAGGGGAAACATTCAGTACTTC
-	TRBV2	TRBJ1-4	-	CATRWSTNEKLFF	TGTGCCACCCGTTGGAGTACTAATGAAAAACTGTTTTTT
once	TRBV19	TRBJ2-7	-	CASTRTRSSLAYEQYF	TGTGCCAGTACCCGAACCCGTAGTTCCTTAGCCTACGAGCAGTACTTC
once	TRBV5-8	TRBJ1-5	-	CASSFSTDTPNQPQHF	TGTGCCAGCAGCTTTTCGACAGACACACCAAATCAGCCCCAGCATTTT
-	TRBV7-8	TRBJ2-1	-	CASSFTGFEGNEQFF	TGTGCCAGCAGCTTTACAGGGTTTGAGGGCAATGAGCAGTTCTTC
once	TRBV7-6	TRBJ1-2	-	CASSGLRQGNNYGYTF	TGTGCCAGCAGCGGCCTGCGGCAGGGGAATAACTATGGCTACACCTTC
-	TRBV27	TRBJ2-7	TRBD1	CASSPGTGGYEQYF	TGTGCCAGCAGTCCCGGGACAGGGGGCTACGAGCAGTACTTC
-	TRBV9	TRBJ2-3	TRBD2	CASSMTSGVTDTQYF	TGTGCCAGCAGCATGACTAGCGGGGTAACAGATACGCAGTATTTT
-	TRBV20-1	TRBJ2-7	-	CSANRVHEQYF	TGCAGTGCCAACAGGGTCCACGAGCAGTACTTC
-	TRBV6-2/TRBV6-3	TRBJ2-7	-	CASSRDREQTYEQYF	TGTGCCAGCAGTCGAGACAGAGAGCAGACATACGAGCAGTACTTC
-	TRBV3-1/TRBV3-2	TRBJ1-2	TRBD1	CASSQGRTGLGYTF	TGTGCCAGCAGCCAAGGAAGGACAGGTCTTGGCTACACCTTC
-	TRBV7-9	TRBJ1-3	-	CASSLDGPGNTIYF	TGTGCCAGCAGCTTAGATGGGCCCGGAAACACCATATATTTT
-	TRBV27	TRBJ2-7	-	CASSTRPPLGSALYEQYF	TGTGCCAGCAGTACCAGACCGCCCCTAGGGAGTGCCCTCTACGAGCAGTACTTC
-	TRBV14	TRBJ1-2	-	CASSPGGTGNYGYTF	TGTGCCAGCAGCCCGGGGGGGACGGGTAACTATGGCTACACCTTC
-	TRBV6-5	TRBJ2-1	TRBD1	CASSRTGTAYNEQFF	TGTGCCAGCAGTAGGACCGGGACAGCCTACAATGAGCAGTTCTTC
-	TRBV6-1	TRBJ2-1	TRBD2	CASSEAGGSYNEQFF	TGTGCCAGCAGTGAGGCGGGAGGCTCCTACAATGAGCAGTTCTTC
few	TRBV6-2/TRBV6-3	TRBJ2-2	TRBD2	CASSGTSGSGTGELFF	TGTGCCAGCAGTGGGACTAGCGGGAGTGGCACCGGGGAGCTGTTTTTT
-	TRBV24-1	TRBJ1-2	-	CATSRAGPLDGYTF	TGTGCCACCTCACGAGCGGGCCCCCTGGACGGCTACACCTTC
-	TRBV3-1/TRBV3-2	TRBJ1-5	-	CASSQATDSSQPQHF	TGTGCCAGCAGCCAAGCTACGGACTCCTCCCAGCCCCAGCATTTT
few	TRBV7-9	TRBJ2-7	TRBD2	CASSFDTSGGPNF	TGTGCCAGCAGCTTCGACACTAGCGGAGGGCCAAACTTC
-	TRBV19	TRBJ1-2	-	CASTHRHSIDYGYTF	TGTGCCAGTACTCATCGACACTCTATCGACTATGGCTACACCTTC
-	TRBV6-6	TRBJ1-2	TRBD1	CATSDRESFYGYTF	TGTGCCACCTCGGACAGGGAGTCTTTCTATGGCTACACCTTC
-	TRBV5-1	TRBJ2-5	-	CASTFDGALEGTQYF	TGCGCCAGTACCTTTGACGGAGCTTTGGAAGGGACCCAGTACTTC